Given below is one T cell receptor beta chain in context. Trimming took 2 bases from V and 2 from J, leaving 17 bases between them. Germline CDR1 LGHNA, CDR2 YNFKEQ. The CDR3 is 17 residues long. The data derive from a study of blood T cell repertoires in COVID-19. TCRdb keeps only in-frame clones here, not all; method: immunoSEQ multiplex PCR. Among some 150,000 clones listed, around nine tenths were seen once. The V gene is TRBV4-2, the J gene TRBJ2-3; perhaps TRBD2 as D (5 bases). This TCR was recovered from a man between 65 and 79 years old with acute or convalescent COVID-19. Sequencing used peripheral blood. The CDR3 DNA is TGTGCCAGCAGCCAAACTCCAATTGGACTGACCACAGATACGCAGTATTTT. This gives the protein CASSQTPIGLTTDTQYF.